The 18 T cell receptor beta chains listed next were all sequenced from one sample in a study of blood T cell repertoires in COVID-19. Libraries were prepared by immunoSEQ multiplex PCR; TCRdb keeps only in-frame clonotypes and omits some of them. The data contain roughly 110,000 clones, 70% to 80% of them singletons. The material sequenced was peripheral blood. The source is a human donor with acute or convalescent COVID-19. The donor label of this sample is uncertain.

The chain is built from TRBV29-1 and TRBJ1-1, with D possibly being TRBD1 (5 bases). The V end lost 6 bases, the J end lost 4 bases, and 15 bases lay between the germline ends. The V gene's germline CDR1 is SQVTM and CDR2 ANQGSEA. There are 13 residues in the CDR3. For the CDR3, the DNA is TGCAGCGTCGGAAGAACAGGAGCCACTGAAGCTTTCTTT. It is translated as CSVGRTGATEAFF.

The rearrangement links TRBV27 to TRBJ2-1; 9 bases align to TRBD1. Trimming cost V 4 bases and J 15 bases; bases outside gene matches: 4. The CDR3 has 11 residues. Germline CDR1 and CDR2: MNHEY and SMNVEV (reference sequence). CDR3 amino acids: CASSSRDRVFF. CDR3 sequence (DNA): TGTGCCAGCAGTTCGAGGGACAGGGTGTTCTTC.

This clone was seen more than once but under ten times. The rearrangement joins TRBV2 to TRBJ1-1; 9 bases fit TRBD1. Per the germline V gene, CDR1 is SNHLY and CDR2 is FYNNEI. Trimming at V came to 3 bases and at J to 4 bases, leaving 12 bases not matched to a gene. CDR3 size: 17 residues. The CDR3 sequence is CASSDRFGTGSATEAFF. The DNA for the CDR3 is TGTGCCAGCAGTGATAGGTTTGGGACAGGGAGCGCCACTGAAGCTTTCTTT.

The gene calls are TRBV9 and TRBJ1-5, with a tentative D call TRBD1 (5 bases). V gave up 3 bases and J gave up 3 bases, with 10 bases separating them. Germline V gene sequence: CDR1 SGDLS, CDR2 YYNGEE. CDR3 length equals 14 residues. The CDR3 DNA sequence: TGTGCCAGCAGCGATGGGGCGGTCAATCAGCCCCAGCATTTT. It codes for CASSDGAVNQPQHF.

This chain uses TRBV18 with TRBJ2-7, with 7 positions matching TRBD2. CDR3 length equals 14 residues. The germline V gene has CDR1 KGHSH and CDR2 LQKENI. V was clipped by 3 bases and J by 6 bases; unmatched bases: 8. CDR3 sequence reads: CASSPAGVRGEQYF. The DNA of the CDR3 is TGTGCCAGCTCACCTGCGGGGGTTCGGGGCGAGCAGTACTTC.

This chain links TRBV18 with TRBJ2-1, with 11 bases that match TRBD2. CDR1 is KGHSH and CDR2 is LQKENI in the germline V gene. Trimming removed 2 bases from V and 7 bases from J; junction bases left unmatched: 7. There are 16 residues in the CDR3. As DNA, the CDR3 is TGTGCCAGCTCACCAACTAGCGGGGGTTTTATGAATGAGCAGTTCTTC. Amino acid sequence: CASSPTSGGFMNEQFF.

This chain connects TRBV12-3 or TRBV12-4 to TRBJ1-6; D not resolved. This CDR3 contains 13 residues. V lost 5 bases to trimming and J lost 9 bases, with 11 bases between them. CDR3 sequence (DNA): TGTGCCAGCAGTCCTGGAGGTTTTTCACCCCTCCACTTT. Translated, it gives CASSPGGFSPLHF.

The chain is built from TRBV6-5 and TRBJ1-5; TRBD1 might be the D (5 bases). This CDR3 is built from 14 residues. Germline assignment: CDR1 MNHEY and CDR2 SVGAGI. Between the trimmed V and J ends, which lost 6 bases and 4 bases, there was a span of 13 bases. The CDR3 sequence is CASRSRVRNQPQHF. As DNA, the CDR3 is TGTGCCAGCAGAAGCAGGGTACGGAATCAGCCCCAGCATTTT.

V and J are TRBV6-1 and TRBJ2-7; 10 bases fit TRBD1. This CDR3 region has 15 residues. With V trimmed by 3 bases and J by 9 bases, 11 bases remained unmatched. Germline-derived CDR1 and CDR2 are MNHNS and SASEGT. The CDR3 region has the DNA TGTGCCAGCAGTGAGGGGCCGGGACAGGGGACGATGCAGTACGTC. This sequence encodes CASSEGPGQGTMQYV.

This clone was observed once. The chain has TRBV27 and TRBJ2-1; the match to TRBD1 covers 8 bases. Trimming removed 1 base from V and 6 bases from J; junction bases left unmatched: 2. The CDR3 has 14 amino acids. The germline gives CDR1 MNHEY, CDR2 SMNVEV (reference sequence). The CDR3 sequence is CASSLLGTGNEQFF. The CDR3 DNA is TGTGCCAGCAGTTTATTGGGGACAGGCAATGAGCAGTTCTTC.

The rearrangement links TRBV5-1 to TRBJ1-3; 8 bases are shared with TRBD1. CDR3 size: 14 residues. The germline V gene encodes CDR1 SGHRS and CDR2 YFSETQ. Trimming cost V 5 bases and J 4 bases; bases outside gene matches: 5. CDR3 residues: CASRPGQAGNTIYF. As DNA, the CDR3 is TGCGCCAGCAGGCCGGGACAGGCGGGAAACACCATATATTTT.

The chain recombines TRBV7-2 with TRBJ2-7, with 7 bases matching TRBD1. Germline values: CDR1 SGHTA, CDR2 FQGNSA. The length of the CDR3 is 13 residues. J lost 7 bases, V lost 5 bases, and 8 bases had no gene match. In DNA, the CDR3 is TGTGCCAGCAGCCCTGGGGTGGACAGGGAGCAGTACTTC. Translated: CASSPGVDREQYF.

The CDR3 DNA sequence: TGCGCCAGCAGCCCCCGACAGCCAGGCACTGAAGCTTTCTTT. Protein sequence: CASSPRQPGTEAFF. This chain connects TRBV5-1 to TRBJ1-1, with a weak D call TRBD1 (5 bases). Germline CDR1 SGHRS, CDR2 YFSETQ. The CDR3 loop spans 14 amino acids. With 4 bases removed from V and 4 bases from J, the gap between germline ends came to 14 bases.

The chain employs TRBV7-3 and TRBJ2-1; 9 bases align to TRBD2. This CDR3 has 12 residues. The trim removed 10 bases at V and 3 bases at J, leaving 1 base unmatched. Germline assignment: CDR1 SGHTA and CDR2 FQGTGA. The CDR3 DNA sequence: TGTGCCACGACTAGCGGCTACAATGAGCAGTTCTTC. Residues: CATTSGYNEQFF.

The CDR3 sequence: CASSLAAGRGSYEQYV. As DNA, the CDR3 is TGTGCCAGCAGCCTGGCCGCCGGCAGGGGATCCTACGAGCAGTACGTC. The J gene is TRBJ2-7, the V gene TRBV5-5, with D perhaps TRBD1 (6 bases). The length of the CDR3 is 16 residues. Looked up from germline, CDR1 is SGHKS and CDR2 is YYEKEE (reference sequence). V was shortened by 4 bases and J by 1 base, with 18 bases between the two germline ends.

The chain couples TRBV19 to TRBJ1-1; D might be TRBD1 (6 bases). The CDR3 loop spans 13 amino acids. V was shortened by 5 bases and J by 5 bases, with 12 bases between the two germline ends. Germline V CDR1 and CDR2: LNHDA, SQIVND (reference sequence). CDR3 DNA: TGTGCCAGTAGTCCCTACAGGGTGACTGAAGCTTTCTTT. Protein: CASSPYRVTEAFF.

The gene calls are TRBV25-1 and TRBJ1-1; D call uncertain. This CDR3 contains 13 residues. The V and J ends lost 4 bases and 5 bases respectively, with 11 bases between them. CDR1 MGHDK and CDR2 SYGVNS come from the germline V gene. The CDR3 reads CASSATGRTEAFF. DNA of the CDR3: TGTGCCAGCAGTGCCACCGGGAGGACTGAAGCTTTCTTT.

This CDR3 reads CASSDTSIYNEQFF. The CDR3, as DNA: TGTGCCAGCAGCGACACTTCAATCTACAATGAGCAGTTCTTC. V gene TRBV2 combines with J gene TRBJ2-1; D unresolved. Germline assignment: CDR1 SNHLY and CDR2 FYNNEI. The germline V and J ends were trimmed by 6 bases and 3 bases, with 12 bases remaining between them. CDR3 length: 14 amino acids.